This entry features one T cell receptor beta chain sequence. The target antigen is unknown. V shed 6 bases, J shed 1 base, and the junction held 7 bases outside the gene matches. Germline V gene sequence: CDR1 MNHEY, CDR2 SVGEGT. The CDR3 spans 16 residues. The source of the sample is a study of vaccination effects on CD4 cells after COVID-19. Profiling relied on immunoSEQ multiplex PCR, and the TCRdb table lists in-frame clones only, not all of them. This sample yields about 55,000 clones, of which roughly 70% are seen a single time; approximately 20% belongs to the top ten. Antigen-specific CD4+ T cell clonotypes were called by their expansion after viral peptide-pool culture in ViraFEST. Isolating CD4+ T cells followed approximately ten days of culture. According to the study, vaccine recipients showed no prior SARS-CoV-2 infection and negative nucleocapsid antibodies. Each culture had half its medium swapped for IL-2 medium on days 3 and 7.

The sequencing here drew on CD4+ T cells from PBMCs cultured with SARS-CoV-2 spike peptides, taken before COVID-19 vaccination. V usage is TRBV6-2 or TRBV6-3 and J usage is TRBJ2-4; 9 bases agree with TRBD1. This sequence originates from a human donor who received a COVID-19 vaccine. As DNA, the CDR3 is TGTGCCAGCAGCCTAACAGGGGGCTTCGCCAAAAACATTCAGTACTTC. This sequence encodes CASSLTGGFAKNIQYF.